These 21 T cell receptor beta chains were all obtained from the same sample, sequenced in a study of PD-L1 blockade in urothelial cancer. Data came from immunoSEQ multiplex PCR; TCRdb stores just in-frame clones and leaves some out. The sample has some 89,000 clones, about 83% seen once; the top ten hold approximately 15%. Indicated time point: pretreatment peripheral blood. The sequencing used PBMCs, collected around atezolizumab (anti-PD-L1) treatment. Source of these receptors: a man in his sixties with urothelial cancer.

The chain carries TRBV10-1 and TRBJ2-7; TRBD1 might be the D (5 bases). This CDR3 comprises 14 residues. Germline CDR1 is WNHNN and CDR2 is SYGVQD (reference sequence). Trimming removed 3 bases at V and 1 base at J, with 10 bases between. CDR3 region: CASSESQGSYEQYF. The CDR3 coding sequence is TGCGCCAGCAGTGAATCCCAGGGATCCTACGAGCAGTACTTC.

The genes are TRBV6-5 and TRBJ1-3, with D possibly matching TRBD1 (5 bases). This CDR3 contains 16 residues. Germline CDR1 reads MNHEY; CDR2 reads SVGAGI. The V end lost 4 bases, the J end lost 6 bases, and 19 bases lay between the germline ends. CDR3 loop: CASSLSWTTIENTIYF. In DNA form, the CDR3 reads TGTGCCAGCAGTTTATCTTGGACAACCATAGAAAACACCATATATTTT.

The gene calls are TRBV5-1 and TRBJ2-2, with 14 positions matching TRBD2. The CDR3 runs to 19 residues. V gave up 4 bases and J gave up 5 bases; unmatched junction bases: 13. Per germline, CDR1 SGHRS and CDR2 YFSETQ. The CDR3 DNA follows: TGCGCCAGCAGCCCTGAACGCGGGACTAGCGGGGGCCGAACCGGGGAGCTGTTTTTT. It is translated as CASSPERGTSGGRTGELFF.

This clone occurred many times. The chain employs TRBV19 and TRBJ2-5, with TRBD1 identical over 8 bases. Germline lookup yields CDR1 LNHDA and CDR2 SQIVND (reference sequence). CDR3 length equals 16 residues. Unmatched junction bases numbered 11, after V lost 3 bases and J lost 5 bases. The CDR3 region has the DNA TGTGCCAGTAGTATTAGGCCCTTAAGGACAGGGGAGACCCAGTACTTC. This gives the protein CASSIRPLRTGETQYF.

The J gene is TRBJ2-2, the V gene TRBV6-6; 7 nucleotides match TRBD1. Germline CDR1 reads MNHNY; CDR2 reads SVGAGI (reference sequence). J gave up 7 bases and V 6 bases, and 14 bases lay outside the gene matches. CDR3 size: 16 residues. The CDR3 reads CASSRPRTGHDGELFF. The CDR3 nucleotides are TGTGCCAGCAGCCGACCACGGACAGGTCACGACGGGGAGCTGTTTTTT.

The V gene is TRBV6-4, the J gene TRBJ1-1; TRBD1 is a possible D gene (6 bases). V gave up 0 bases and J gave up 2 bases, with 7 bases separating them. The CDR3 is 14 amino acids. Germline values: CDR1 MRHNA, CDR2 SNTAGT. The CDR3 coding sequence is TGTGCCAGCAGTGACTCGGACAGAAACACTGAAGCTTTCTTT. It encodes CASSDSDRNTEAFF.

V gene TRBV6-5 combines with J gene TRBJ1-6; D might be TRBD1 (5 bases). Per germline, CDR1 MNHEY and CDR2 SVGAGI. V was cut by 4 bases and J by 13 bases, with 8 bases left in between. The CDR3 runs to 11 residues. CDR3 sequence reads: CASSWDWPLHF. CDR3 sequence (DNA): TGTGCCAGCAGTTGGGACTGGCCCCTCCACTTT.

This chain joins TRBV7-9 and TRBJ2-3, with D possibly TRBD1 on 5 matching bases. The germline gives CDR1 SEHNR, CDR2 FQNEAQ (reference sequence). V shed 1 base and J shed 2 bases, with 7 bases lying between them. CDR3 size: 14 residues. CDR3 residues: CASSLGRATDTQYF. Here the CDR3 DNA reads TGTGCCAGCAGCTTAGGCAGGGCCACAGATACGCAGTATTTT.

The CDR3 loop reads CASTFSGGGTYEQYF. For the CDR3, the DNA is TGCGCCAGCACCTTCTCCGGCGGGGGGACCTACGAGCAGTACTTC. The rearrangement joins TRBV5-1 to TRBJ2-7; 8 nucleotides agree with TRBD2. V trimming: 6 bases; J trimming: 2 bases; junction bases outside the gene matches: 10. The CDR3 is 15 residues long. Germline CDR1 is SGHRS and CDR2 is YFSETQ.

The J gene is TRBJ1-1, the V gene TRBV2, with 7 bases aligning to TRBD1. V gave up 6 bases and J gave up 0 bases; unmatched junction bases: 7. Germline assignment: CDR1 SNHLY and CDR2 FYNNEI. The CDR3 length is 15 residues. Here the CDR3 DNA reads TGTGCCAGCAGGGCCACCGGGACAGTGAACACTGAAGCTTTCTTT. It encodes CASRATGTVNTEAFF.

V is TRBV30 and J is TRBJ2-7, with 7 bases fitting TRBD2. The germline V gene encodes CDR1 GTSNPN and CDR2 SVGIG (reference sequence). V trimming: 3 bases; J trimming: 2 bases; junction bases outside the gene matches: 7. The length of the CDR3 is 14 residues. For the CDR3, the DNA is TGTGCCTGGAGCGTCAAGCGGGGCACCTACGAGCAGTACTTC. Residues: CAWSVKRGTYEQYF.

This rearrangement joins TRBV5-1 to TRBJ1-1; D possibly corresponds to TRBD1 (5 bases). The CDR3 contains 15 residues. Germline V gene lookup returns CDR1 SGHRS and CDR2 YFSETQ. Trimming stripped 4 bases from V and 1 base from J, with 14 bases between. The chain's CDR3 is CASSLKGLGNTEAFF. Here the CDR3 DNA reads TGCGCCAGCAGCCTGAAGGGGTTGGGGAACACTGAAGCTTTCTTT.

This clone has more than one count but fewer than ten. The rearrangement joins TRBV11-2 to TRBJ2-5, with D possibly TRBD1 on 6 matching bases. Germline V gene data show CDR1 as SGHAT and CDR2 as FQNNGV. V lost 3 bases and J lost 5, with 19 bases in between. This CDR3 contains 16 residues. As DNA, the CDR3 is TGTGCCAGCAGCTTCCGCACGACAGGACCAGGGGAGACCCAGTACTTC. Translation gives CASSFRTTGPGETQYF.

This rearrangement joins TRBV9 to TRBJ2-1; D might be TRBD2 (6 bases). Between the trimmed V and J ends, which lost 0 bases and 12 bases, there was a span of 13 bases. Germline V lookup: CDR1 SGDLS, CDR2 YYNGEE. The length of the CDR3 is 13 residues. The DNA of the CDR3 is TGTGCCAGCAGCGTAGAATGGGACTCTTGGCAGTTCTTC. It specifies CASSVEWDSWQFF.

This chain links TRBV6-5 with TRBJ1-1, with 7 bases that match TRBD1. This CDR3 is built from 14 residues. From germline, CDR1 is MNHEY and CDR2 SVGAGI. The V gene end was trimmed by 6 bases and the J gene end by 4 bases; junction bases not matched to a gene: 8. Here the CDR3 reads CASSHTQGGTEAFF. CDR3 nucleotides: TGTGCCAGCAGCCATACTCAGGGGGGCACTGAAGCTTTCTTT.

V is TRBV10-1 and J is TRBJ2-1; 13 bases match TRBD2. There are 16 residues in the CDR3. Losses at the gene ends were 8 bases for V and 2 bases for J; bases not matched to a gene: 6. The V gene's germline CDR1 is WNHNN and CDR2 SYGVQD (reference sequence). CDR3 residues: CASSLAGGPTYNEQFF. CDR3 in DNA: TGCGCCAGCTCACTAGCGGGAGGGCCGACCTACAATGAGCAGTTCTTC.

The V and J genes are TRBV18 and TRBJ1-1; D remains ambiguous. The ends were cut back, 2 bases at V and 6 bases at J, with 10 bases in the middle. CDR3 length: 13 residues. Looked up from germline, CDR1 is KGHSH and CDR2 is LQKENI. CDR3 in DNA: TGTGCCAGCTCACCAGGGAGGGTCCCTGAAGCTTTCTTT. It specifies CASSPGRVPEAFF.

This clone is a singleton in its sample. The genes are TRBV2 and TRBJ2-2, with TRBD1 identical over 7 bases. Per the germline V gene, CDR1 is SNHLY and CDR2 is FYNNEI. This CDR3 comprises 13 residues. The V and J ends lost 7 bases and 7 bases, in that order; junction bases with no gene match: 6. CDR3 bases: TGTGCCAGCACCGGACAGGCCGGCGGGGAGCTGTTTTTT. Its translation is CASTGQAGGELFF.

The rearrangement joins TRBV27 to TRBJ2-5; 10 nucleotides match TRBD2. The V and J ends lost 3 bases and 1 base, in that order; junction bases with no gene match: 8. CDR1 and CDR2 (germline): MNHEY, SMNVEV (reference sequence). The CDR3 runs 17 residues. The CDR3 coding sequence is TGTGCCAGCAGTTTTTCTAGCGGGGGCGCGCCCCAAGAGACCCAGTACTTC. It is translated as CASSFSSGGAPQETQYF.

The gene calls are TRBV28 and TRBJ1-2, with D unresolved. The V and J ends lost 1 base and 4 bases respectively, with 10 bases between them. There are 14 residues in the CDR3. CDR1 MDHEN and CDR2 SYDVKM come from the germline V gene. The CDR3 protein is CASSLLVQLYGYTF. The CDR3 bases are TGTGCCAGCAGTTTATTAGTACAGCTCTATGGCTACACCTTC.

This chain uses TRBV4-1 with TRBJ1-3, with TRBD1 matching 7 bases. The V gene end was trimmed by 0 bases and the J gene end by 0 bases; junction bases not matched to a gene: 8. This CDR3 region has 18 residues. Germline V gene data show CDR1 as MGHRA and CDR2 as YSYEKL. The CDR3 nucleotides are TGCGCCAGCAGCCAAGATCCCCAGGGACAGTACTCTGGAAACACCATATATTTT. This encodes CASSQDPQGQYSGNTIYF.